One and the same sample provided the 27 T cell receptor beta chains below, sequenced in a study of T cell repertoires in cytomegalovirus infection (dated by TCRdb to the late 2010s). The sample was run on an Illumina HiSeq 1500. TCRdb reprocessed the public reads (quality trimming at Q25 with fastp, clone calling with MiXCR) and kept in-frame beta chains. Under each unique CDR3 protein, matching rows form one entry showing the most common genes and DNA. This sample holds some 600,000 distinct CDR3 sequences; 20% to 25% were observed only once. The ten largest clones capture roughly 8% of the sample. Sample: CD8+ T cells from PBMCs. Every receptor here comes from a human donor in good health (CMV status not recorded). Some clones in this sample may be carry-over from other donors' samples.

V usage is TRBV19 and J usage is TRBJ1-5, with D possibly being TRBD1 (5 bases). The CDR3 covers 17 residues. Germline CDR1 and CDR2: LNHDA and SQIVND (reference sequence). Between the trimmed V and J ends, which lost 5 bases and 2 bases, there was a span of 19 bases. This CDR3 reads CASSVWDYVPGNQPQHF. DNA for the CDR3: TGTGCCAGTAGTGTCTGGGACTACGTTCCAGGCAATCAGCCCCAGCATTTT.

This clonotype has just a few counts. The chain uses TRBV13 and TRBJ1-1; a weak D match, TRBD1 (5 bases). Germline V gene lookup returns CDR1 PRHDT and CDR2 FYEKMQ (reference sequence). The V end was cut by 5 bases, the J end by 1 base, with 11 bases between. This CDR3 is 14 amino acids long. CDR3 amino acids: CASSHDRKNTEAFF. Here the CDR3 DNA reads TGTGCCAGCAGCCACGACAGAAAGAACACTGAAGCTTTCTTT.

On this clonotype itself: The CDR3 does not end in the conserved phenylalanine or tryptophan, so this is likely a read error. This chain links TRBV20-1 with TRBJ2-3, with 10 bases matching TRBD1. This CDR3 region has 16 residues. Germline CDR1 DFQATT, CDR2 SNEGSKA (reference sequence). V shed 3 bases, J shed 3 bases, and the junction held 9 bases outside the gene matches. CDR3 protein: CSARGDRGYWTDTQYS. CDR3 DNA sequence: TGCAGTGCTAGGGGGGACAGGGGATATTGGACAGATACGCAGTATTCT.

As for this clonotype: This sequence may be a read error, since a much larger clone differs from it by one base. The rearrangement links TRBV7-2 to TRBJ2-3, with a weak D call TRBD1 (6 bases). CDR1 and CDR2 from the germline V gene are SGHTA and FQGNSA. The CDR3 runs 15 residues. The CDR3 nucleotides read TGTGCCAGCAGCCGGGGACAATTCGACACAGATACGCTGTATTTT. Protein: CASSRGQFDTDTLYF.

The chain carries TRBV23-1 and TRBJ2-4; 9 bases map to TRBD1. TRBV23-1 counts as an open reading frame of uncertain function. The CDR3 has 17 amino acids. After removal of 8 bases from V and 1 base from J, the junction contained 12 bases not matched to a gene. The chain's CDR3 is CASLSRGQGAAKNIQYF. DNA of the CDR3: TGCGCCAGCCTGAGTAGGGGACAGGGAGCGGCCAAAAACATTCAGTACTTC.

The chain employs TRBV7-9 and TRBJ1-1; TRBD1 might be the D (5 bases). CDR1 is SEHNR and CDR2 is FQNEAQ in the germline V gene (reference sequence). The CDR3 consists of 11 residues. V dropped 11 bases and J dropped 3 bases, with 10 bases sitting between them. CDR3 sequence (DNA): TGTGCCGTTGACAGTCACACTGAAGCTTTCTTT. Encoded protein: CAVDSHTEAFF.

This clonotype was observed at least ten times. The chain uses TRBV11-2 and TRBJ1-1, with D possibly TRBD1 on 6 matching bases. The V end was cut by 0 bases, the J end by 1 base, with 12 bases between. There are 16 residues in the CDR3. CDR1 is SGHAT, CDR2 FQNNGV, per germline. The CDR3 sequence: CASSLDRLGGNTEAFF. In nucleotides, the CDR3 is TGTGCCAGCAGCTTAGATCGTTTAGGGGGGAACACTGAAGCTTTCTTT.

The chain carries TRBV6-6 and TRBJ2-5; maybe TRBD2 (6 bases). The CDR3 runs 17 residues. V was pared by 2 bases and J by 5 bases, with 21 bases between. CDR1 and CDR2 (germline): MNHNY, SVGAGI (reference sequence). In DNA form, the CDR3 reads TGTGCCAGCAGTTACCGGGATGTGGGACTTCCTTACGAGACCCAGTACTTC. This encodes CASSYRDVGLPYETQYF.

The V gene is TRBV7-9, the J gene TRBJ1-1; possible D gene TRBD1, 5 bases. Trimming cost V 1 base and J 7 bases, with 13 bases left between them. The germline CDR1 and CDR2 sequences are SEHNR and FQNEAQ (reference sequence). This CDR3 spans 14 amino acids. Written as DNA, the CDR3 is TGTGCCAGCAGCTTAGAGGCCAGGGATGATGAAGCTTTCTTT. This encodes CASSLEARDDEAFF.

V and J are TRBV10-3 and TRBJ1-5; TRBD1 might be the D (5 bases). Germline values: CDR1 ENHRY, CDR2 SYGVKD. The CDR3 extends over 15 amino acids. V lost 5 bases and J lost 5, with 16 bases in between. The CDR3 is CAISTGRLGDQPQHF. The CDR3 nucleotides are TGTGCCATCAGTACGGGACGGCTGGGCGATCAGCCCCAGCATTTT.

Only a few counts were recorded for this clonotype. V is TRBV7-3 and J is TRBJ2-6, with D possibly being TRBD1 or TRBD2 (6 bases each). The CDR3 is 16 residues long. Germline assignment: CDR1 SGHTA and CDR2 FQGTGA. V lost 4 bases to trimming and J lost 4 bases, with 14 bases between them. DNA for the CDR3: TGTGCCAGCAGCTCCACAAGGAGGGGGGGGGCCAACGTCCTGACTTTC. Protein product: CASSSTRRGGANVLTF. Full variable domain (remainder filled in from reference TRBV7-3 and TRBJ2-6): GAGVSQTPSNKVTEKGKYVELRCDPISGHTALYWYRQSLGQGPEFLIYFQGTGAADDSGLPNDRFFAVRPEGSVSTLKIQRTERGDSAVYLCASSSTRRGGANVLTFGAGSRLTVL.

V is TRBV2 and J is TRBJ2-1, with D possibly TRBD1 on 6 matching bases. The length of the CDR3 is 15 residues. The V and J ends lost 5 bases and 7 bases respectively, with 18 bases between them. Per germline, CDR1 SNHLY and CDR2 FYNNEI. The CDR3 reads CASSPTWGRWNEQFF. CDR3 bases: TGTGCCAGCAGTCCCACCTGGGGGCGTTGGAATGAGCAGTTCTTC.

A note on this clonotype: Being one base from a much bigger clone, this may be a read error. V and J are TRBV7-1 and TRBJ2-7; D might be TRBD2 (5 bases). TRBV7-1 has ORF status, its function being uncertain. The CDR3 covers 13 residues. CDR3 bases: TGTGTCAGCAGCGGAGCTAGGGTTTACGAGCAGTACGTC. Translation gives CVSSGARVYEQYV.

J is TRBJ1-3 and V is TRBV20-1; D gene ambiguous. The length of the CDR3 is 15 residues. Looked up from germline, CDR1 is DFQATT and CDR2 is SNEGSKA (reference sequence). The V and J ends lost 6 bases and 0 bases respectively, with 15 bases between them. The CDR3 nucleotides are TGCAGTGCGTCCCCGAGGGAGCCCTCTGGAAACACCATATATTTT. It encodes CSASPREPSGNTIYF.

The V gene is TRBV2, the J gene TRBJ2-1; 8 bases are shared with TRBD1. V was pared by 8 bases and J by 9 bases, with 21 bases of the junction left unmatched. Germline V lookup: CDR1 SNHLY, CDR2 FYNNEI. This CDR3 is built from 17 residues. The CDR3 reads CASGSRGTGLLVTEQFF. The CDR3 bases are TGTGCCAGCGGGTCGAGAGGGACAGGCCTTCTCGTAACTGAGCAGTTCTTC.

This clonotype was found a few times. The J gene is TRBJ1-1, the V gene TRBV15; D might be TRBD1 (6 bases). The CDR3 totals 15 residues. Trimming removed 7 bases from V and 4 bases from J, with 19 bases in between. Germline V gene sequence: CDR1 LNHNV, CDR2 YYDKDF (reference sequence). The CDR3 nucleotides are TGTGCCACCACCGGGACACCCGCCGTGGGCACTGAAGCTTTCTTT. It translates to CATTGTPAVGTEAFF.

This clonotype was recorded a few times. This sequence joins TRBV12-3 or TRBV12-4 and TRBJ2-1; 7 nucleotides align to TRBD2. This CDR3 is built from 16 residues. V was clipped by 6 bases and J by 5 bases; unmatched bases: 13. CDR3 DNA: TGTGCCAGCAGCCATCGGAGCGGGGCGAGAAACAATGAGCAGTTCTTC. Translated: CASSHRSGARNNEQFF.

In regard to this clonotype: This may arise from a read error, as a much more abundant clone is one base away. The V and J genes are TRBV11-2 and TRBJ1-3; D unclear. The V gene lost 5 bases and the J gene lost 0 bases, with 14 bases spanning the gap. The CDR3 length is 16 residues. The germline V gene encodes CDR1 SGHAT and CDR2 FQNNGV. The CDR3 reads CASSPEAPNSGNTIYF. The CDR3 DNA sequence: TGTGCCAGCAGCCCTGAGGCCCCAAACTCTGGAAACACCATATATTTT.

The chain is built from TRBV10-1 and TRBJ2-7, with TRBD2 as a possible D gene (5 bases). The germline CDR1 and CDR2 sequences are WNHNN and SYGVQD (reference sequence). The V gene lost 5 bases and the J gene lost 6 bases, with 11 bases spanning the gap. The CDR3 spans 12 residues. CDR3 DNA: TGCGCCAGCAGTCGCACTAGATTCGAGCAGTACGTC. Translated: CASSRTRFEQYV.

This clonotype has ten or more counts. V usage is TRBV11-2 and J usage is TRBJ2-7, with D perhaps matching TRBD1 (6 bases). This CDR3 comprises 11 residues. V lost 9 bases to trimming and J lost 2 bases, with 8 bases between them. Germline CDR1 SGHAT, CDR2 FQNNGV. The CDR3 here is CASTGTYEQYV. The CDR3 nucleotides are TGTGCCAGTACAGGGACCTACGAGCAGTACGTC.

This chain connects TRBV4-1 to TRBJ1-2; D not certain. Germline-derived CDR1 and CDR2 are MGHRA and YSYEKL. V lost 0 bases and J 6 bases, leaving 11 bases between the germline ends. The CDR3 loop spans 14 amino acids. The CDR3 sequence is CASSQDSRVDGYTF. In DNA, the CDR3 is TGCGCCAGCAGCCAAGACAGCCGAGTGGATGGCTACACCTTC.

This clonotype was seen only a few times. The V gene is TRBV28, the J gene TRBJ2-7; TRBD1 aligns across 12 bases. V was pared by 3 bases and J by 4 bases, with 7 bases of the junction left unmatched. The CDR3 totals 16 residues. From germline, CDR1 is MDHEN and CDR2 SYDVKM. The CDR3 nucleotides are TGTGCCAGCAGTTTGGCGGGACAGGGGGCTCTATACGAGCAGTACTTC. The encoded protein is CASSLAGQGALYEQYF.

The chain carries TRBV5-1 and TRBJ1-1; D unresolved. The ends were cut back, 0 bases at V and 2 bases at J, with 14 bases in the middle. This CDR3 has 16 residues. Germline V lookup: CDR1 SGHRS, CDR2 YFSETQ. DNA for the CDR3: TGCGCCAGCAGCTTGGAGGGCAGACTTATAAACACTGAAGCTTTCTTT. Translating it yields CASSLEGRLINTEAFF.

This clonotype occurred many times. The V and J genes are TRBV27 and TRBJ2-1; D is unclear. Germline CDR1 MNHEY, CDR2 SMNVEV (reference sequence). Trimming removed 8 bases from V and 3 bases from J, with 11 bases in between. The CDR3 sequence is 13 residues long. The CDR3 here is CASCSLSYNEQFF. Written as DNA, the CDR3 is TGTGCCAGCTGCTCGCTGAGCTACAATGAGCAGTTCTTC.

The rearrangement joins TRBV15 to TRBJ2-1; 10 bases map to TRBD2. Germline trimming cut 8 bases from V and 4 bases from J; bases unmatched to any gene: 5. The CDR3 length is 14 residues. Germline V gene sequence: CDR1 LNHNV, CDR2 YYDKDF (reference sequence). The CDR3 protein is CATESGGGYNEQFF. The CDR3, as DNA: TGTGCCACCGAAAGCGGGGGGGGGTACAATGAGCAGTTCTTC.

This clonotype has only a few counts. In DNA, the CDR3 is TGTGCCAGCACCACTCCGAATAGCTCCTACAATGAGCAGTTCTTC. Residues: CASTTPNSSYNEQFF. This sequence joins TRBV7-9 and TRBJ2-1; D remains ambiguous. Deletions cut 7 bases from V and 0 bases from J, with 13 bases between. There are 15 residues in the CDR3. Germline CDR1 SEHNR, CDR2 FQNEAQ (reference sequence).

The sample holds one count of this clonotype. The rearrangement uses TRBV28 and TRBJ2-3; D is unresolved. Germline V CDR1 and CDR2: MDHEN, SYDVKM. The CDR3 spans 13 residues. The V and J ends lost 9 bases and 6 bases respectively, with 16 bases between them. The CDR3, as DNA: TGTGCCAGTAACCGGGCCCGGATGGATACGCAGTATTTT. It translates to CASNRARMDTQYF.